The present T cell receptor (beta chain) was sequenced within a study of blood T cell repertoires in COVID-19. V lost 0 bases, J lost 2 bases, and 8 bases lay in between. Germline V gene lookup returns CDR1 LGHNA and CDR2 YNFKEQ. The length of the CDR3 is 14 residues. The authors' processing: The authors estimated nucleated cell counts from reference gene primer amplification. Assay used: immunoSEQ multiplex PCR; TCRdb lists only in-frame clones, some missing. V, J and clone size reflect that table, while D and trimming were determined from the DNA. Counted here are about 140,000 clones, under 90% occurring once; the ten biggest clones make up roughly 4%. Participants came from around 25 US areas, aged roughly 18 to 100 years. Clinical histories supplied by participants themselves formed the basis of cohort assignment.

Specimen: PBMCs or T cells enriched from blood (not recorded which). The chain has TRBV4-2 and TRBJ2-7; D call uncertain. This sequence was found in a man between 45 and 60 years old in a cohort exposed to, infected with or recovered from COVID-19 (not recorded which). The CDR3, as DNA: TGTGCCAGCAGCCAAGATAGGCTAGCCTACGAGCAGTACTTC. As protein: CASSQDRLAYEQYF.